This is a list of T cell receptor beta chains from one sample in a study of blood T cell repertoires in COVID-19. TCRdb keeps only in-frame clones here, not all; method: immunoSEQ multiplex PCR. The profile covers roughly 300,000 clones, with approximately 89% appearing a single time and roughly 8% taken by the ten largest. The specimen was peripheral blood. The receptors originated from a woman between 45 and 60 years old who had recovered from COVID-19. Both conserved end residues are part of each CDR3. The D gene is left open where the match is weak. Rows may omit the clone size; those that give it use once, few, many or a size class.

clone size: -
J gene: TRBJ2-3
D gene: TRBD2
V gene: TRBV7-2
CDR3 protein: CASSLSSGGGATDTQYF
CDR3 DNA: TGTGCCAGCAGCTTATCGAGCGGCGGGGGGGCTACAGATACGCAGTATTTT

clone size: -
J gene: TRBJ1-5
D gene: -
V gene: TRBV6-2/TRBV6-3
CDR3 protein: CASSSASGPQHF
CDR3 DNA: TGTGCCAGCAGTTCCGCCAGCGGGCCCCAGCATTTT

clone size: -
J gene: TRBJ1-2
D gene: TRBD1
V gene: TRBV6-6
CDR3 protein: CASSDRGGYGYTF
CDR3 DNA: TGTGCCAGCAGTGACAGGGGTGGCTATGGCTACACCTTC

clone size: -
J gene: TRBJ2-7
D gene: -
V gene: TRBV27
CDR3 protein: CASSLSWSSYEQYF
CDR3 DNA: TGTGCCAGCAGTTTATCTTGGAGCTCCTACGAGCAGTACTTC

clone size: -
J gene: TRBJ2-2
D gene: TRBD2
V gene: TRBV7-2
CDR3 protein: CASRGLAGATGELFF
CDR3 DNA: TGTGCCAGCAGGGGACTAGCGGGAGCCACCGGGGAGCTGTTTTTT

clone size: -
J gene: TRBJ2-2
D gene: TRBD1
V gene: TRBV6-2/TRBV6-3
CDR3 protein: CASSYHAGQGVTGELFF
CDR3 DNA: TGTGCCAGCAGTTACCACGCGGGACAGGGGGTAACCGGGGAGCTGTTTTTT

clone size: -
J gene: TRBJ2-7
D gene: -
V gene: TRBV4-3
CDR3 protein: CASSPSVSTYEQYF
CDR3 DNA: TGCGCCAGCAGCCCTAGTGTCTCAACCTACGAGCAGTACTTC

clone size: -
J gene: TRBJ2-6
D gene: -
V gene: TRBV11-3
CDR3 protein: CASSDRNSGANVLTF
CDR3 DNA: TGTGCCAGCAGCGACAGGAACTCTGGGGCCAACGTCCTGACTTTC

clone size: -
J gene: TRBJ1-4
D gene: TRBD1
V gene: TRBV28
CDR3 protein: CASSAQGITNEKLFF
CDR3 DNA: TGTGCCAGCAGTGCACAGGGGATAACTAATGAAAAACTGTTTTTT

clone size: -
J gene: TRBJ1-1
D gene: -
V gene: TRBV5-6
CDR3 protein: CASSLTGPGTEAFF
CDR3 DNA: TGTGCCAGCAGCTTGACAGGACCAGGGACTGAAGCTTTCTTT

clone size: -
J gene: TRBJ2-7
D gene: TRBD2
V gene: TRBV5-1
CDR3 protein: CASSLMGLAGQDYEQYF
CDR3 DNA: TGCGCCAGCAGCTTGATGGGACTAGCGGGGCAGGACTACGAGCAGTACTTC

clone size: -
J gene: TRBJ2-3
D gene: TRBD1
V gene: TRBV7-2
CDR3 protein: CATTTRGLTDTQYF
CDR3 DNA: TGTGCCACCACTACCAGGGGGCTGACAGATACGCAGTATTTT

clone size: -
J gene: TRBJ2-5
D gene: -
V gene: TRBV9
CDR3 protein: CASSVTGTGQETQYF
CDR3 DNA: TGTGCCAGCAGCGTAACTGGCACAGGTCAAGAGACCCAGTACTTC

clone size: -
J gene: TRBJ2-1
D gene: TRBD2
V gene: TRBV11-2
CDR3 protein: CASRTGLAGALGEQFF
CDR3 DNA: TGTGCCAGCAGAACGGGACTAGCGGGAGCTCTTGGTGAGCAGTTCTTC

clone size: once
J gene: TRBJ1-2
D gene: TRBD1
V gene: TRBV19
CDR3 protein: CASSSTGGAGGYTF
CDR3 DNA: TGTGCCAGTAGTAGTACAGGGGGCGCAGGAGGCTACACCTTC

clone size: once
J gene: TRBJ2-5
D gene: TRBD2
V gene: TRBV5-6
CDR3 protein: CASSLLAGGQETQYF
CDR3 DNA: TGTGCCAGCAGCCTTCTAGCGGGAGGACAAGAGACCCAGTACTTC

clone size: -
J gene: TRBJ2-2
D gene: TRBD2
V gene: TRBV28
CDR3 protein: CASRGARREAKSTGELFF
CDR3 DNA: TGTGCCAGCAGAGGGGCGCGGCGGGAGGCCAAATCCACCGGGGAGCTGTTTTTT

clone size: -
J gene: TRBJ2-5
D gene: -
V gene: TRBV28
CDR3 protein: CASSLARREKETQYF
CDR3 DNA: TGTGCCAGCAGTTTAGCTAGAAGAGAGAAAGAGACCCAGTACTTC

clone size: -
J gene: TRBJ2-1
D gene: TRBD2
V gene: TRBV14
CDR3 protein: CASSQRPSGLFGNEQFF
CDR3 DNA: TGTGCCAGCAGCCAACGTCCTAGCGGCTTATTCGGGAATGAGCAGTTCTTC

clone size: -
J gene: TRBJ1-5
D gene: -
V gene: TRBV19
CDR3 protein: CASSIPGDQPQHF
CDR3 DNA: TGTGCCAGTAGTATTCCAGGGGACCAGCCCCAGCATTTT

clone size: -
J gene: TRBJ1-1
D gene: -
V gene: TRBV12-3/TRBV12-4
CDR3 protein: CASSLSTNTEAFF
CDR3 DNA: TGTGCCAGCAGTTTATCTACGAACACTGAAGCTTTCTTT

clone size: -
J gene: TRBJ1-3
D gene: -
V gene: TRBV4-2
CDR3 protein: CASSQQTGHIGNTIYF
CDR3 DNA: TGTGCCAGCAGCCAACAGACGGGACACATCGGAAACACCATATATTTT

clone size: -
J gene: TRBJ2-1
D gene: TRBD2
V gene: TRBV19
CDR3 protein: CASSPRTSGLVGNEQFF
CDR3 DNA: TGTGCCAGTAGTCCGAGGACTAGCGGTCTAGTCGGCAATGAGCAGTTCTTC

clone size: -
J gene: TRBJ1-1
D gene: TRBD1
V gene: TRBV6-5
CDR3 protein: CASSYSKGGWTEAFF
CDR3 DNA: TGTGCCAGCAGTTACTCGAAAGGGGGCTGGACTGAAGCTTTCTTT

clone size: -
J gene: TRBJ1-5
D gene: TRBD1
V gene: TRBV19
CDR3 protein: CASSDRVSNQPQHF
CDR3 DNA: TGTGCCAGTAGCGACAGGGTGAGCAATCAGCCCCAGCATTTT

clone size: -
J gene: TRBJ2-7
D gene: -
V gene: TRBV6-5
CDR3 protein: CASRLDKPGNEQYF
CDR3 DNA: TGTGCCAGCAGACTCGACAAGCCGGGGAACGAGCAGTACTTC

clone size: -
J gene: TRBJ1-1
D gene: -
V gene: TRBV19
CDR3 protein: CASSMDRNTEAFF
CDR3 DNA: TGTGCCAGTAGTATGGACAGAAACACTGAAGCTTTCTTT

clone size: -
J gene: TRBJ1-1
D gene: -
V gene: TRBV27
CDR3 protein: CASIKFQMNTEAFF
CDR3 DNA: TGTGCCAGCATCAAATTCCAAATGAACACTGAAGCTTTCTTT

clone size: -
J gene: TRBJ1-1
D gene: TRBD1
V gene: TRBV6-6
CDR3 protein: CASSYPQDRVFTEAFF
CDR3 DNA: TGTGCCAGCAGTTACCCTCAGGACAGGGTGTTCACTGAAGCTTTCTTT

clone size: -
J gene: TRBJ1-6
D gene: -
V gene: TRBV15
CDR3 protein: CATSREIGGGSPLHF
CDR3 DNA: TGTGCCACCAGCAGAGAGATAGGGGGGGGGTCACCCCTCCACTTT

clone size: -
J gene: TRBJ2-7
D gene: TRBD1
V gene: TRBV20-1
CDR3 protein: CSAQRDRGQYF
CDR3 DNA: TGCAGTGCTCAAAGGGACAGGGGGCAGTACTTC

clone size: -
J gene: TRBJ2-5
D gene: TRBD2
V gene: TRBV5-4
CDR3 protein: CASSAGLAVPQETQYF
CDR3 DNA: TGTGCCAGCAGCGCGGGACTAGCGGTACCCCAAGAGACCCAGTACTTC

clone size: -
J gene: TRBJ1-2
D gene: TRBD1
V gene: TRBV7-2
CDR3 protein: CASSEGQANYGYTF
CDR3 DNA: TGTGCCAGCAGCGAAGGACAGGCTAACTATGGCTACACCTTC

clone size: -
J gene: TRBJ2-5
D gene: -
V gene: TRBV19
CDR3 protein: CASRGLDGETQYF
CDR3 DNA: TGTGCCAGTAGGGGTCTAGATGGGGAGACCCAGTACTTC

clone size: -
J gene: TRBJ1-1
D gene: TRBD1
V gene: TRBV27
CDR3 protein: CASSSRTGGTEAFF
CDR3 DNA: TGTGCCAGCAGTAGCAGGACAGGGGGCACTGAAGCTTTCTTT

clone size: -
J gene: TRBJ1-1
D gene: -
V gene: TRBV7-9
CDR3 protein: CASSLEGNTEAFF
CDR3 DNA: TGTGCCAGCAGCTTGGAGGGGAACACTGAAGCTTTCTTT

clone size: once
J gene: TRBJ1-5
D gene: -
V gene: TRBV19
CDR3 protein: CASSVTGFNQPQHF
CDR3 DNA: TGTGCCAGTAGCGTAACAGGGTTTAATCAGCCCCAGCATTTT

clone size: -
J gene: TRBJ1-1
D gene: -
V gene: TRBV28
CDR3 protein: CASSLLKTEAFF
CDR3 DNA: TGTGCCAGCAGTTTGTTAAAAACTGAAGCTTTCTTT

clone size: -
J gene: TRBJ2-1
D gene: -
V gene: TRBV11-2
CDR3 protein: CASSLVRQINEQFF
CDR3 DNA: TGTGCCAGCAGCTTAGTGCGGCAGATCAATGAGCAGTTCTTC

clone size: once
J gene: TRBJ2-5
D gene: -
V gene: TRBV10-3
CDR3 protein: CAIRASQRETQYF
CDR3 DNA: TGTGCCATCAGGGCTAGCCAGCGAGAGACCCAGTACTTC

clone size: few
J gene: TRBJ1-1
D gene: TRBD1
V gene: TRBV24-1
CDR3 protein: CATSTGSSTEAFF
CDR3 DNA: TGTGCCACCTCGACAGGGTCGAGCACTGAAGCTTTCTTT

clone size: -
J gene: TRBJ1-3
D gene: TRBD1
V gene: TRBV28
CDR3 protein: CASSQTGGIAGNTIYF
CDR3 DNA: TGTGCCAGCAGCCAAACAGGGGGCATAGCTGGAAACACCATATATTTT

clone size: -
J gene: TRBJ2-5
D gene: -
V gene: TRBV13
CDR3 protein: CASSLEQEETQYF
CDR3 DNA: TGTGCCAGCAGCTTAGAACAGGAAGAGACCCAGTACTTC

clone size: -
J gene: TRBJ2-1
D gene: -
V gene: TRBV7-6
CDR3 protein: CASSLAGQADNEQFF
CDR3 DNA: TGTGCCAGCAGCTTAGCGGGGCAGGCCGACAATGAGCAGTTCTTC

clone size: -
J gene: TRBJ1-4
D gene: -
V gene: TRBV4-3
CDR3 protein: CASSQGLAGLTNEKLFF
CDR3 DNA: TGCGCCAGCAGCCAAGGCCTGGCGGGGCTAACTAATGAAAAACTGTTTTTT

clone size: -
J gene: TRBJ2-7
D gene: TRBD1
V gene: TRBV15
CDR3 protein: CATSRGMDRGAYEQYF
CDR3 DNA: TGTGCCACCAGCAGGGGAATGGACAGGGGGGCGTACGAGCAGTACTTC

clone size: few
J gene: TRBJ1-6
D gene: TRBD1
V gene: TRBV30
CDR3 protein: CAWHRDRDNSPLHF
CDR3 DNA: TGTGCCTGGCACCGGGACAGAGATAATTCACCCCTCCACTTT

clone size: -
J gene: TRBJ1-2
D gene: TRBD1
V gene: TRBV24-1
CDR3 protein: CATSDSATQGAKGYTF
CDR3 DNA: TGTGCCACCAGTGATTCGGCTACACAGGGGGCCAAAGGCTACACCTTC

clone size: -
J gene: TRBJ2-3
D gene: TRBD2
V gene: TRBV10-1
CDR3 protein: CASSQGRGIRGLASDTQYF
CDR3 DNA: TGCGCCAGCAGCCAGGGCAGGGGGATTAGGGGACTAGCCTCAGATACGCAGTATTTT

clone size: few
J gene: TRBJ2-7
D gene: -
V gene: TRBV20-1
CDR3 protein: CSASRRAAYEQYF
CDR3 DNA: TGCAGTGCTAGTAGGAGGGCCGCCTACGAGCAGTACTTC

clone size: -
J gene: TRBJ1-1
D gene: TRBD1
V gene: TRBV6-5
CDR3 protein: CASSDRVGTEAFF
CDR3 DNA: TGTGCCAGCTCGGACAGGGTGGGGACTGAAGCTTTCTTT

clone size: -
J gene: TRBJ2-7
D gene: TRBD2
V gene: TRBV6-5
CDR3 protein: CASRGDGSSYEQYF
CDR3 DNA: TGTGCCAGCCGGGGGGACGGATCCTCCTACGAGCAGTACTTC

clone size: -
J gene: TRBJ1-2
D gene: -
V gene: TRBV28
CDR3 protein: CASREGGLTGYTF
CDR3 DNA: TGTGCCAGCAGGGAGGGGGGGCTCACTGGCTACACCTTC

clone size: -
J gene: TRBJ2-2
D gene: TRBD1
V gene: TRBV2
CDR3 protein: CASMGTGVTGELFF
CDR3 DNA: TGTGCCAGCATGGGGACAGGGGTAACCGGGGAGCTGTTTTTT

clone size: -
J gene: TRBJ2-7
D gene: TRBD1
V gene: TRBV9
CDR3 protein: CASSTGTGVYEQYF
CDR3 DNA: TGTGCCAGCAGCACGGGGACAGGGGTTTACGAGCAGTACTTC

clone size: -
J gene: TRBJ1-2
D gene: -
V gene: TRBV19
CDR3 protein: CASSILGEYGYTF
CDR3 DNA: TGTGCCAGTAGTATACTGGGCGAGTATGGCTACACCTTC

clone size: -
J gene: TRBJ2-5
D gene: TRBD1
V gene: TRBV19
CDR3 protein: CASRWRTGGGETQYF
CDR3 DNA: TGTGCCAGTAGATGGAGGACAGGGGGCGGGGAGACCCAGTACTTC

clone size: -
J gene: TRBJ2-5
D gene: -
V gene: TRBV2
CDR3 protein: CASSVLGQQETQYF
CDR3 DNA: TGTGCCAGCAGTGTCTTGGGCCAACAAGAGACCCAGTACTTC

clone size: -
J gene: TRBJ1-2
D gene: -
V gene: TRBV15
CDR3 protein: CATSVYPRSQNYGYTF
CDR3 DNA: TGTGCCACCAGCGTCTATCCTCGGAGTCAAAACTATGGCTACACCTTC

clone size: -
J gene: TRBJ1-1
D gene: -
V gene: TRBV25-1
CDR3 protein: CASRAGRMNTEAFF
CDR3 DNA: TGTGCCAGCAGGGCAGGGAGGATGAACACTGAAGCTTTCTTT